These T cell receptor beta chains were read from a single sample in a study of blood T cell repertoires in COVID-19. The assay was immunoSEQ multiplex PCR, and TCRdb's table has in-frame clones only and misses some. The data contain 180,000 or so clones, roughly 88% of them singletons. Sample: PBMCs or T cells enriched from blood (not recorded which). The receptors stem from a man aged 50 to 60 who had recovered from COVID-19. CDR3s include the opening cysteine and the closing phenylalanine or tryptophan. The order of the fields is J gene, CDR3 length, D gene, V gene, clone size, CDR3 protein. The D gene is left open where the match is weak. A clone size is listed for some rows: how often the clone was seen (once, few, many), or a class if it is expanded.

TRBJ2-7	15	NA	TRBV11-2	once	CASSFWTPKEYEQYF
TRBJ2-5	13	NA	TRBV19	NA	CASTRRRGETQYF
TRBJ1-5	13	NA	TRBV18	NA	CASSRDSNQPQHF
TRBJ2-6	14	NA	TRBV6-1	NA	CASSERAGANVLTF
TRBJ1-2	13	NA	TRBV27	NA	CASSLSQALGYTF
TRBJ2-5	13	NA	TRBV29-1	NA	CSVAQELQETQYF
TRBJ1-1	11	NA	TRBV3-1/TRBV3-2	NA	CASTRGTEAFF
TRBJ2-2	16	NA	TRBV3-1/TRBV3-2	NA	CASSLRDQGRTGELFF
TRBJ1-2	13	NA	TRBV5-1	once	CASSLAGVEGYTF
TRBJ1-2	14	TRBD1	TRBV30	NA	CAWRRTGGAYGYTF
TRBJ1-3	15	NA	TRBV19	NA	CASLMDSTSGNTIYF
TRBJ2-2	16	TRBD2	TRBV9	NA	CASSAASGGAFGELFF
TRBJ1-2	12	NA	TRBV5-5	few	CASSPSYYGYTF
TRBJ1-5	19	TRBD1	TRBV18	NA	CASSHRDRDPIGVNQPQHF
TRBJ2-5	15	NA	TRBV9	NA	CASSSTGTATETQYF
TRBJ1-1	15	NA	TRBV5-5	NA	CASSQDGGMNTEAFF
TRBJ1-6	17	TRBD1	TRBV6-1	NA	CASSEGQGRSYNSPLHF
TRBJ1-2	16	TRBD1	TRBV3-1/TRBV3-2	NA	CASSRTPTDRVGGYTF
TRBJ2-7	15	NA	TRBV7-6	NA	CASSLFTTGSGEQYF
TRBJ1-3	15	TRBD1	TRBV9	NA	CASSVGQGSGNTIYF
TRBJ2-7	15	TRBD1	TRBV11-2	NA	CASSFGGTGSYEQYF
TRBJ1-5	16	TRBD1	TRBV19	once	CASSTTLTGRNQPQHF
TRBJ2-7	13	NA	TRBV11-1	few	CASSSDTSYEQYF
TRBJ2-5	13	NA	TRBV5-1	NA	CASSFRAEETQYF
TRBJ1-4	17	NA	TRBV11-2	NA	CASSLDLAAGANEKLFF
TRBJ1-5	15	TRBD1	TRBV28	NA	CASKVRTGNHQPQHF
TRBJ2-3	16	TRBD2	TRBV5-6	NA	CASSLAPSGSRDTQYF
TRBJ1-1	12	NA	TRBV30	NA	CAWDRTNTEAFF
TRBJ1-6	17	NA	TRBV3-1/TRBV3-2	NA	CASSRRAGSSYNSPLHF
TRBJ2-7	15	NA	TRBV7-2	once	CASSSQGRGSYEQYF
TRBJ2-5	12	TRBD2	TRBV6-5	NA	CAGAGWGETQYF
TRBJ1-2	12	NA	TRBV5-1	NA	CASSLEQHGYTF
TRBJ2-3	16	TRBD2	TRBV13	NA	CASSFVAGGSTDTQYF
TRBJ2-5	16	TRBD2	TRBV10-1	NA	CASRPTEAGGQETQYF
TRBJ2-2	14	NA	TRBV2	NA	CASSVARGTGELFF
TRBJ2-1	14	NA	TRBV6-5	NA	CASSYRTGFDEQFF
TRBJ1-2	15	TRBD1	TRBV3-1/TRBV3-2	NA	CASSQGTGRIYGYTF
TRBJ1-1	13	NA	TRBV7-3	NA	CASSFGGNTEAFF
TRBJ1-2	18	NA	TRBV3-1/TRBV3-2	NA	CASSQNPLSIAGRRGYTF
TRBJ1-5	17	NA	TRBV11-2	few	CASSLDPTEYSNQPQHF
TRBJ2-7	14	TRBD1	TRBV7-8	once	CASSSTGQGYEQYF
TRBJ1-3	17	TRBD1	TRBV27	NA	CASSPGQGAYSGNTIYF
TRBJ2-7	15	NA	TRBV3-1/TRBV3-2	NA	CASSQGNLPGAEQYF
TRBJ2-5	15	TRBD2	TRBV28	NA	CASSERRGGRETQYF
TRBJ2-7	16	NA	TRBV3-1/TRBV3-2	NA	CASSQAWDFSSYEQYF
TRBJ1-3	14	TRBD1	TRBV2	NA	CASSVQGAGNTIYF
TRBJ2-1	14	TRBD1	TRBV7-2	NA	CASSTGTGANEQFF
TRBJ2-7	12	TRBD1	TRBV5-5	NA	CASSPDRGEQYF
TRBJ2-1	22	TRBD2	TRBV13	NA	CASHQSTQGRGGPFYSYNEQFF
TRBJ1-1	14	NA	TRBV5-1	NA	CASSLADRYTEAFF
TRBJ2-4	15	NA	TRBV5-8	once	CASTLNAGTKNIQYF
TRBJ1-5	12	NA	TRBV12-3/TRBV12-4	once	CASSLWGGPQHF
TRBJ2-7	14	TRBD2	TRBV6-1	NA	CASSEQAGGYEQYF
TRBJ1-2	14	TRBD1	TRBV19	NA	CASRETGVPYGYTF
TRBJ2-3	15	NA	TRBV9	NA	CASSVEGYPPDTQYF
TRBJ1-1	14	TRBD1	TRBV6-5	once	CASSPDRGNTEAFF
TRBJ2-5	14	TRBD1	TRBV5-1	NA	CASRDRGSQETQYF
TRBJ2-6	13	TRBD1	TRBV29-1	NA	CSVPDRAGNVLTF
TRBJ1-6	12	TRBD1	TRBV10-3	NA	CAIAAGGSPLHF